Listed below are T cell receptor beta chains from one sample, sequenced in a study of CD8+ T cells in alopecia areata. The method was immunoSEQ multiplex PCR; TCRdb's version includes in-frame clones alone and lacks a portion of them. This sample has 100,000 or so clones, with approximately 63% found just once. Source: CD8+ T cells sorted from blood, taken between weeks 55 and 65, from a patient treated with tofacitinib. The receptors originated from a human donor with alopecia areata. Each CDR3 is given with its conserved first and last residue. A D gene is named only where the DNA matches it firmly. The listing skips clone size in some rows; elsewhere it reads once, few, many or a size class.

-	TRBV14	TRBJ2-5	-	CASRSGSQETQYF	TGTGCCAGCCGGAGCGGCTCGCAGGAGACCCAGTACTTC
-	TRBV15	TRBJ1-3	-	CATSGQMKGPNSGNTIYF	TGTGCCACCAGCGGCCAGATGAAAGGGCCTAACTCTGGAAACACCATATATTTT
few	TRBV19	TRBJ2-1	TRBD1	CASSITGGIDEQFF	TGTGCCAGTAGTATAACAGGGGGCATTGATGAGCAGTTCTTC
-	TRBV7-8	TRBJ1-6	-	CATRLKGQKGNSPLHF	TGTGCCACCAGACTAAAGGGACAAAAGGGGAATTCACCCCTCCACTTT
-	TRBV13	TRBJ1-2	-	CASSSPRQGIDYGYTF	TGTGCCAGCAGCTCCCCCCGGCAGGGGATCGACTATGGCTACACCTTC
few	TRBV4-1	TRBJ1-5	-	CASSPISNQPQHF	TGCGCCAGCAGCCCGATTAGCAATCAGCCCCAGCATTTT
-	TRBV5-1	TRBJ2-1	TRBD2	CASSDRTSPLSSYNEQFF	TGCGCCAGCAGTGACAGGACTAGCCCATTGAGCTCCTACAATGAGCAGTTCTTC
-	TRBV2	TRBJ1-2	-	CASLGGRNYGYTF	TGTGCCAGCCTGGGGGGCAGAAACTATGGCTACACCTTC
-	TRBV5-1	TRBJ1-1	-	CASSPEPGNTEAFF	TGCGCCAGCAGCCCGGAACCAGGGAACACTGAAGCTTTCTTT
-	TRBV1	TRBJ2-5	-	CTSSPQGARETQYF	TGCACCAGCAGCCCACAGGGGGCGAGGGAGACCCAGTACTTC
-	TRBV6-5	TRBJ2-1	-	CASSTGRSSYNEQFF	TGTGCCAGCAGCACCGGACGGAGCTCCTACAATGAGCAGTTCTTC
-	TRBV4-1	TRBJ2-7	-	CASSQVNGMPTYEQYF	TGCGCCAGCAGCCAAGTGAATGGGATGCCTACCTACGAGCAGTACTTC
-	TRBV30	TRBJ1-1	-	CAWRPGAFF	TGTGCCTGGAGGCCTGGAGCTTTCTTT
-	TRBV7-9	TRBJ2-7	-	CASSPTGYEQYF	TGTGCCAGCAGCCCGACGGGCTACGAGCAGTACTTC
-	TRBV13	TRBJ2-2	-	CASSPRTLGELFF	TGTGCCAGCAGCCCGCGTACTTTGGGGGAGCTGTTTTTT
-	TRBV7-9	TRBJ2-1	-	CASSSTQGSYEQFF	TGTGCCAGCAGCTCCACGCAGGGGTCTTATGAGCAGTTCTTC
-	TRBV30	TRBJ2-3	TRBD1	CAWTEGQGTGTQYF	TGTGCCTGGACCGAGGGACAGGGCACCGGTACGCAGTATTTT
-	TRBV27	TRBJ1-5	-	CASSLGRGRPQHF	TGTGCCAGCAGTTTGGGCAGGGGTCGGCCCCAGCATTTT
once	TRBV30	TRBJ1-5	-	CAWSEDNQPQHF	TGTGCCTGGAGTGAGGACAATCAGCCCCAGCATTTT
-	TRBV4-1	TRBJ2-7	TRBD1	CASSRSGTGTGGSEQYF	TGCGCCAGCAGCCGATCCGGTACTGGGACAGGTGGCTCCGAGCAGTACTTC
-	TRBV6-6	TRBJ1-4	-	CASSLYSVVGEKLFF	TGTGCCAGCAGTCTCTACTCCGTGGTTGGAGAAAAACTGTTTTTT
few	TRBV5-1	TRBJ2-1	-	CASSLSGNEQFF	TGCGCCAGCAGCTTGTCCGGGAATGAGCAGTTCTTC
-	TRBV9	TRBJ2-6	-	CASSSVVGNVLTF	TGTGCCAGCAGCTCGGTCGTCGGCAACGTCCTGACTTTC
-	TRBV2	TRBJ2-1	-	CASTGRRREQFF	TGTGCCAGCACGGGCAGGCGGCGTGAGCAGTTCTTC
-	TRBV27	TRBJ1-5	-	CASSFAGTNQPQHF	TGTGCCAGCAGTTTCGCAGGGACGAATCAGCCCCAGCATTTT
-	TRBV7-9	TRBJ2-1	TRBD1	CASTPQQGGDNEQFF	TGTGCCAGCACCCCCCAACAGGGGGGCGACAATGAGCAGTTCTTC
-	TRBV2	TRBJ1-6	TRBD1	CASSDRSGTGNSPLHF	TGTGCCAGCAGTGACCGGTCAGGGACAGGGAATTCACCCCTCCACTTT
-	TRBV15	TRBJ1-5	-	CATSREIYGEADQPQHF	TGTGCCACCAGCAGAGAGATTTATGGGGAAGCGGATCAGCCCCAGCATTTT
many	TRBV11-2	TRBJ2-7	-	CASSLHRGVVEF	TGTGCCAGCAGCCTTCATAGGGGGGTCGTCGAGTTC
-	TRBV19	TRBJ2-1	TRBD2	CASSLTSGGYNEQFF	TGTGCCAGTAGCCTCACTAGCGGGGGATACAATGAGCAGTTCTTC
-	TRBV4-1	TRBJ2-1	-	CASSQWTPYAGEQFF	TGCGCCAGCAGCCAATGGACACCTTATGCGGGTGAGCAGTTCTTC
-	TRBV4-1	TRBJ2-3	-	CASSQGPGGTDTQYF	TGCGCCAGCAGCCAAGGACCGGGGGGCACAGATACGCAGTATTTT
-	TRBV19	TRBJ2-3	TRBD1	CASSIPDRSAVYF	TGTGCCAGTAGTATTCCGGACAGGTCCGCGGTGTATTTT
-	TRBV5-1	TRBJ1-6	-	CASSLTPSYNSPLHF	TGCGCCAGCAGCTTGACACCCTCCTATAATTCACCCCTCCACTTT
-	TRBV27	TRBJ2-7	-	CASSTQGSKEPYEQYF	TGTGCCAGCAGTACTCAGGGGAGCAAGGAGCCCTACGAGCAGTACTTC
-	TRBV18	TRBJ2-5	-	CASSPGDYETQYF	TGTGCCAGCTCACCAGGCGACTATGAGACCCAGTACTTC
-	TRBV18	TRBJ2-1	-	CASSLQDEQFF	TGTGCCAGCTCACTTCAGGATGAGCAGTTCTTC
-	TRBV7-9	TRBJ1-1	-	CASSLALTSTEAFF	TGTGCCAGCAGCTTAGCCTTGACATCCACTGAAGCTTTCTTT